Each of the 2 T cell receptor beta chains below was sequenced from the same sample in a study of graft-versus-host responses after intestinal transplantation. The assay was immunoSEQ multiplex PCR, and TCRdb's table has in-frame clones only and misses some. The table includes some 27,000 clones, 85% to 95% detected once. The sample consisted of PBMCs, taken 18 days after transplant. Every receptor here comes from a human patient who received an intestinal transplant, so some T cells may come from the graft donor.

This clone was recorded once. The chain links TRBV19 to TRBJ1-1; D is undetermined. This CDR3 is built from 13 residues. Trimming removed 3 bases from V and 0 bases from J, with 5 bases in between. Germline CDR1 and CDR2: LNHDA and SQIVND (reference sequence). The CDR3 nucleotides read TGTGCCAGTAGTATTACGTTGAACACTGAAGCTTTCTTT. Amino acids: CASSITLNTEAFF.

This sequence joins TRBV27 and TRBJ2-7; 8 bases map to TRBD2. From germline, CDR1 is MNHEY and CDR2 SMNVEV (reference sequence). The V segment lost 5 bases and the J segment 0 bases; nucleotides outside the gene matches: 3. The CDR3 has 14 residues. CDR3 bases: TGTGCCAGCAGTCCACTAGCGGCCTCCTACGAGCAGTACTTC. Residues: CASSPLAASYEQYF.